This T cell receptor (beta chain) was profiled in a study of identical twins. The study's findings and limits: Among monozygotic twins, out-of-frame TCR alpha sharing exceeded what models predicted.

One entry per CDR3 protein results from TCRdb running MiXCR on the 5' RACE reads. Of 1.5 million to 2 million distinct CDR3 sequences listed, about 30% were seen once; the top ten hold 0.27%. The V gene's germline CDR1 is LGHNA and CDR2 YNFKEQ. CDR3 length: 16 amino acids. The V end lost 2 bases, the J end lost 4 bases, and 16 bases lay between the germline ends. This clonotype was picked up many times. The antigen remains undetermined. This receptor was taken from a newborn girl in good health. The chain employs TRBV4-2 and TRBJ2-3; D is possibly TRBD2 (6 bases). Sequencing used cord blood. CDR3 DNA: TGTGCCAGCAGCCAAACCCTCGGGAGTTGGTCAGATACGCAGTATTTT. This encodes CASSQTLGSWSDTQYF.